Below are 7 T cell receptor beta chains sequenced from a single sample in a study of shared clonotypes between healthy human individuals. The data were produced by immunoSEQ multiplex PCR, yet TCRdb's version contains in-frame clones alone and is incomplete. In the table there are approximately 2.4 million clones, roughly 95% of which are singletons. Sequencing was carried out using naive CD4+ T cells sorted from blood. Documented subset: CD45RA+ positively selected. The receptors here all came from a man aged 18-30 years in good health.

The chain employs TRBV6-5 and TRBJ2-6, with a tentative D call TRBD1 (5 bases). Trimming pared 5 bases from V and 0 bases from J, leaving 8 bases between. Looked up from germline, CDR1 is MNHEY and CDR2 is SVGAGI. The CDR3 runs 15 residues. DNA for the CDR3: TGTGCCAGCAGTCGACAGTACTCTGGGGCCAACGTCCTGACTTTC. Translating it yields CASSRQYSGANVLTF.

The chain employs TRBV20-1 and TRBJ1-1; D is undetermined. Trimming shortened V by 5 bases and J by 6 bases, and 10 bases separated the two germline ends. The CDR3 runs 11 residues. Germline CDR1 is DFQATT and CDR2 is SNEGSKA (reference sequence). The CDR3 spells CSAFAVPEAFF. In DNA form, the CDR3 reads TGCAGTGCTTTTGCCGTCCCTGAAGCTTTCTTT.

V usage is TRBV6-1 and J usage is TRBJ1-2; 10 bases match TRBD1. The V gene's germline CDR1 is MNHNS and CDR2 SASEGT. V was clipped by 2 bases and J by 8 bases; unmatched bases: 8. The CDR3 is made up of 15 amino acids. The CDR3 DNA reads TGTGCCAGCAGTGAAAGACAGGGGGCGATCGGGGGCTACACCTTC. As protein: CASSERQGAIGGYTF.

The V call is TRBV30, the J call TRBJ1-6, with TRBD1 as a possible D gene (5 bases). CDR1 is GTSNPN and CDR2 is SVGIG in the germline V gene (reference sequence). The germline V and J ends were trimmed by 3 bases and 10 bases, with 10 bases remaining between them. The CDR3 is 12 residues long. In nucleotides, the CDR3 is TGTGCCTGGAGGAGGGGTTCCTCACCCCTCCACTTT. Translating gives CAWRRGSSPLHF.

This clone was seen only once. The V call is TRBV28, the J call TRBJ2-3, with D possibly TRBD1 on 6 matching bases. The ends were cut back, 6 bases at V and 7 bases at J, with 20 bases in the middle. The CDR3 runs 15 residues. The germline V gene encodes CDR1 MDHEN and CDR2 SYDVKM. The CDR3 here is CASRPGTRKSNTQYF. The CDR3 nucleotides are TGTGCCAGCAGACCAGGGACACGAAAATCCAATACGCAGTATTTT.

The chain employs TRBV11-3 and TRBJ2-7, with D possibly matching TRBD1 (6 bases). This CDR3 contains 14 residues. Germline CDR1 and CDR2: SGHNT and YENEEA. V was pared by 5 bases and J by 7 bases, with 18 bases between. The CDR3 nucleotides read TGTGCCAGCAGCCTTTCACAGGGTTCCGAGGAGCAGTACTTC. Translated: CASSLSQGSEEQYF.

The V call is TRBV7-3, the J call TRBJ2-7; D is tentatively TRBD1 or TRBD2 (6 bases each). The V end lost 5 bases, the J end lost 3 bases, and 14 bases lay between the germline ends. The length of the CDR3 is 14 residues. Germline V gene lookup returns CDR1 SGHTA and CDR2 FQGTGA. CDR3 DNA: TGTGCCAGCAGCCCATCCGGAGGGGGCTACGAGCAGTACTTC. It is translated as CASSPSGGGYEQYF.